This T cell receptor beta chain derives from a study of blood T cell repertoires in COVID-19. Clones were read by immunoSEQ multiplex PCR, and TCRdb kept only the in-frame ones, dropping some. The table lists about 210,000 clones, under 90% of them singletons. Participants, about 18 to 90 years old, spanned under 25 US areas. Germline lookup yields CDR1 SGHRS and CDR2 YFSETQ. This CDR3 region has 14 residues. Trimming shortened V by 4 bases and J by 0 bases, and 8 bases separated the two germline ends. The sequence was collected from a woman between 45 and 65 years old with acute COVID-19. Sequenced input: PBMCs or T cells enriched from blood (not recorded which). The V gene is TRBV5-1, the J gene TRBJ1-3, with D maybe TRBD1 (6 bases). In DNA form, the CDR3 reads TGCGCCAGCAGCGGGGACACCTCTGGAAACACCATATATTTT. Translating gives CASSGDTSGNTIYF.